This T cell receptor (beta chain) was sequenced in a study of T cells in Graves' hyperthyroidism and ophthalmopathy. Overall study results and limits: Also found in blood were most expanded thyroid clonotypes above 0.001. A median 6.5 months before onset, the model predicted ophthalmopathy.

The authors took PBMCs from 8.5 to 10 ml fresh peripheral blood. At least ten counts were recorded for this clonotype. Its cognate antigen is unknown. What was amplified from RNA transcripts were TCR beta CDR3 regions. The study used the HTBI primer set for a first-round RT-PCR of the TCR CDR3. TCRdb re-called the multiplex PCR reads through MiXCR, storing one row per CDR3 protein. Of about 570,000 distinct CDR3 sequences listed, 13% to 15% are singletons. Trimming cost V 5 bases and J 1 base, with 12 bases left between them. The CDR3 extends over 15 amino acids. Germline CDR1 and CDR2: SNHLY and FYNNEI.

Sample: blood. The rearrangement links TRBV2 to TRBJ1-5; D remains ambiguous. The receptor was derived from a woman between 40 and 55 years old with Graves' hyperthyroidism. The CDR3 nucleotides read TGTGCCAGCAGTTCCCTAGGTGGGAGCAATCAGCCCCAGCATTTT. It encodes CASSSLGGSNQPQHF.